This is a list of T cell receptor beta chains from one sample in a study of sequential checkpoint blockade in melanoma. Data came from immunoSEQ multiplex PCR; TCRdb stores just in-frame clones and leaves some out. The table has some 18,000 clones, 80% seen once. The source was CD8+ T cells sorted from blood (inferred from file names), collected from a patient given nivolumab and ipilimumab in sequence. The receptors were gathered from a human donor with melanoma. Both conserved end residues are part of each CDR3. A D gene is named only where the DNA matches it firmly. Clone size appears in some rows only: once, few, many, or a class for an expanded clone.

j_call | v_call | cdr3_length | d_call | clone_size | cdr3_nt | cdr3_aa
TRBJ2-7 | TRBV19 | 14 | TRBD1 | . | TGTGCCAGTAGTATTCGCCAGGGGGCCAACGAGCAGTACTTC | CASSIRQGANEQYF
TRBJ2-7 | TRBV2 | 14 | . | . | TGTGCCAGCAGTCGCCTAGCGACTGGGGCCGAGCAGTACTTC | CASSRLATGAEQYF
TRBJ2-7 | TRBV27 | 15 | TRBD2 | . | TGTGCCAGCAGTTTCTCACTAGCGGGGGTTTACGAGCAGTACTTC | CASSFSLAGVYEQYF
TRBJ1-5 | TRBV5-1 | 15 | . | . | TGCGCCAGCAGCCCGGACGGGGGTTTCAATCAGCCCCAGCATTTT | CASSPDGGFNQPQHF
TRBJ2-7 | TRBV6-6 | 15 | TRBD2 | few | TGTGCCAGCAGTTCATTAGCGGGAGAGGGCTACGAGCAGTACTTC | CASSSLAGEGYEQYF
TRBJ1-1 | TRBV2 | 14 | . | . | TGTGCCAGCAGTGAAGCGCTTCGGCGGGGTGAAGCTTTCTTT | CASSEALRRGEAFF
TRBJ1-3 | TRBV4-1 | 15 | . | . | TGCGCCAGCAGCCAAGATCTCAGTCTGGGAAACACCATATATTTT | CASSQDLSLGNTIYF
TRBJ2-7 | TRBV5-4 | 16 | . | . | TGTGCCAGCAGCGCCAGCTATGGCGAGGCGGCCTACGAGCAGTACTTC | CASSASYGEAAYEQYF
TRBJ1-4 | TRBV7-9 | 16 | TRBD1 | . | TGTGCCAGCAGCCGCCGAGGGACAGGGTTTAATGAAAAACTGTTTTTT | CASSRRGTGFNEKLFF
TRBJ1-2 | TRBV27 | 12 | . | . | TGTGCCAGCAGTTTGGGGGGAAATGGCTACACCTTC | CASSLGGNGYTF
TRBJ2-7 | TRBV7-9 | 15 | TRBD1 | . | TGTGCCAGCAGCTCCCGGACAGGGAAGACCTACGAGCAGTACTTC | CASSSRTGKTYEQYF
TRBJ1-5 | TRBV7-8 | 15 | TRBD1 | . | TGTGCCAGCAGCTTAGTAAGACAGGGGAACCAGCCCCAGCATTTT | CASSLVRQGNQPQHF
TRBJ1-5 | TRBV2 | 14 | . | few | TGTGCCAGCAGGAATGAGGGTTACAATCAGCCCCAGCATTTT | CASRNEGYNQPQHF
TRBJ2-7 | TRBV5-4 | 16 | TRBD1 | . | TGTGCCAGCAGCCTGGGACAGATTTCCTTTCGGGACGAGCAGTACTTC | CASSLGQISFRDEQYF
TRBJ2-7 | TRBV11-2 | 14 | TRBD2 | . | TGTGCCAGCAGCAAGACTAGCGGGATTTACGAGCAGTACTTC | CASSKTSGIYEQYF
TRBJ2-7 | TRBV27 | 15 | . | . | TGTGCCAGCAGGTCCCCCCGGGGGGCTCCCTACGAGCAGTACTTC | CASRSPRGAPYEQYF
TRBJ2-7 | TRBV6-6 | 13 | . | . | TGTGCCAGCAGCGATACGGGAGCCTACGAGCAGTACTTC | CASSDTGAYEQYF
TRBJ2-7 | TRBV18 | 13 | . | . | TGTGCCAGCTCACCAGGCCGAGGTACCGAGCAGTACTTC | CASSPGRGTEQYF
TRBJ1-1 | TRBV7-8 | 15 | . | large | TGTGCCAGCAGCTTAGGAGTCGGGGTAAAGACTGAAGCTTTCTTT | CASSLGVGVKTEAFF
TRBJ2-7 | TRBV5-1 | 14 | . | . | TGCGCCAGCAGCTCAGGGACTGGTCCTGAGGAGCAGTACTTC | CASSSGTGPEEQYF
TRBJ1-1 | TRBV19 | 16 | TRBD1 | . | TGTGCCAGTAGCCAGACAGGGGGCGTCTTGACCACTGAAGCTTTCTTT | CASSQTGGVLTTEAFF
TRBJ1-2 | TRBV27 | 16 | . | . | TGTGCCAGCAGTTTATCTGCGACGGTGGAGCTCGGGTCCTACACCTTC | CASSLSATVELGSYTF
TRBJ2-7 | TRBV5-1 | 12 | TRBD1 | . | TGCGCCAGCAGTTCGACAGGGGCCGAGCAGTACTTC | CASSSTGAEQYF
TRBJ1-1 | TRBV6-5 | 13 | TRBD1 | . | TGTGCCAGCAGCTGGACAGGAGGCACTGAAGCTTTCTTT | CASSWTGGTEAFF
TRBJ2-7 | TRBV4-1 | 14 | . | . | TGCGCCAGCAGCCAAGCGCTACTCGCTTACGAGCAGTACTTC | CASSQALLAYEQYF
TRBJ2-7 | TRBV4-1 | 14 | TRBD1 | . | TGCGCCAGCAGCCTAGGACAGGGGCAATACGAGCAGTACTTC | CASSLGQGQYEQYF
TRBJ2-3 | TRBV2 | 14 | TRBD2 | . | TGTGCCAGCCGTCGCGGGGGGGCTACAGATACGCAGTATTTT | CASRRGGATDTQYF
TRBJ2-7 | TRBV27 | 13 | . | . | TGTGCCAGCAGTTTACAGGGTGACTACGAGCAGTACTTC | CASSLQGDYEQYF
TRBJ2-7 | TRBV7-8 | 18 | TRBD1 | . | TGTGCCAGCAGAAACCGCCCAACCGGGACAGCCTTTACTTACGAGCAGTACTTC | CASRNRPTGTAFTYEQYF
TRBJ2-3 | TRBV7-9 | 16 | TRBD2 | . | TGTGCCAGCAGCTACCTGGTAGCGGGGAGCACAGATACGCAGTATTTT | CASSYLVAGSTDTQYF
TRBJ1-1 | TRBV19 | 16 | TRBD1 | . | TGTGCCAGTAGTACCGAAACGGGACAGCTCAACACTGAAGCTTTCTTT | CASSTETGQLNTEAFF
TRBJ2-1 | TRBV19 | 14 | . | once | TGTGCTAGTAGTTCGGGCGGGGACTACAATGAGCAGTTCTTC | CASSSGGDYNEQFF
TRBJ2-7 | TRBV29-1 | 15 | TRBD1 | . | TGCAGCGTTGATGGTCTTGGACAGGGAACCTACGAGCAGTACTTC | CSVDGLGQGTYEQYF
TRBJ1-2 | TRBV15 | 15 | TRBD1 | . | TGTGCCACCAGCAGCCTGGACAGGGGGTTGAGTGGCTACACCTTC | CATSSLDRGLSGYTF
TRBJ1-1 | TRBV19 | 14 | TRBD1 | few | TGTGCCAGTAGAACGACAGGGGGTAACACTGAAGCTTTCTTT | CASRTTGGNTEAFF
TRBJ1-6 | TRBV4-1 | 16 | . | . | TGCGCCAGCAGCCACCGACGGGGGTACGACAATTCACCCCTCCACTTT | CASSHRRGYDNSPLHF
TRBJ1-2 | TRBV30 | 14 | . | . | TGTGCCTGGAATCAGGCCCGGGGGGCCTATGGCTACACCTTC | CAWNQARGAYGYTF
TRBJ1-1 | TRBV2 | 11 | . | . | TGTGCCAGCGGCCGGGGGGGGGAAGCTTTCTTT | CASGRGGEAFF
TRBJ1-2 | TRBV30 | 13 | TRBD1 | . | TGTGCCGGCCTGACAGGGGTCTCCTATGGCTACACCTTC | CAGLTGVSYGYTF
TRBJ2-7 | TRBV7-6 | 12 | . | few | TGTGCCAGCAGCCCGTCGGGGAACGAGCAGTACTTC | CASSPSGNEQYF
TRBJ2-7 | TRBV28 | 14 | TRBD1 | . | TGTGCCAGCAGCCTGGGACAGGGGCTAATCGAGCAGTACTTC | CASSLGQGLIEQYF
TRBJ2-1 | TRBV7-9 | 18 | TRBD2 | few | TGTGCCAGCAGCTTCCCAACCGTCAGAGCGGGAGAATCCAATGAGCAGTTCTTC | CASSFPTVRAGESNEQFF
TRBJ2-7 | TRBV7-6 | 14 | TRBD1 | . | TGTGCCAGCAGCGCCGGGACAGGGGATTACGAGCAGTACTTC | CASSAGTGDYEQYF
TRBJ1-1 | TRBV27 | 12 | . | . | TGTGCCAGCAGTCAAGACCGGGTTGAAGCTTTCTTT | CASSQDRVEAFF
TRBJ2-1 | TRBV4-1 | 15 | . | . | TGCGCCAGCAGCCAAGACGGGAGTGACTACAATGAGCAGTTCTTC | CASSQDGSDYNEQFF
TRBJ1-1 | TRBV7-9 | 14 | . | . | TGTGCCAGCAGCTACATCGCCCAGAACACTGAAGCTTTCTTT | CASSYIAQNTEAFF
TRBJ2-7 | TRBV7-6 | 16 | . | . | TGTGCCAGCAGCTTAGGCAGGGGTGCGAGCTCCTACGAGCAGTACTTC | CASSLGRGASSYEQYF
TRBJ2-7 | TRBV11-2 | 14 | TRBD1 | once | TGTGCCAGCAGCGTCCCGCAGGGGGCCTACGAGCAGTACTTC | CASSVPQGAYEQYF
TRBJ2-7 | TRBV19 | 14 | . | . | TGTGCCAGTAGTCTGGCAGGGATGTCCTACGAGCAGTACTTC | CASSLAGMSYEQYF
TRBJ1-5 | TRBV27 | 16 | TRBD1 | . | TGTGCCAGCAGTTTGAGCCCGGGACAGGGTGATCAGCCCCAGCATTTT | CASSLSPGQGDQPQHF